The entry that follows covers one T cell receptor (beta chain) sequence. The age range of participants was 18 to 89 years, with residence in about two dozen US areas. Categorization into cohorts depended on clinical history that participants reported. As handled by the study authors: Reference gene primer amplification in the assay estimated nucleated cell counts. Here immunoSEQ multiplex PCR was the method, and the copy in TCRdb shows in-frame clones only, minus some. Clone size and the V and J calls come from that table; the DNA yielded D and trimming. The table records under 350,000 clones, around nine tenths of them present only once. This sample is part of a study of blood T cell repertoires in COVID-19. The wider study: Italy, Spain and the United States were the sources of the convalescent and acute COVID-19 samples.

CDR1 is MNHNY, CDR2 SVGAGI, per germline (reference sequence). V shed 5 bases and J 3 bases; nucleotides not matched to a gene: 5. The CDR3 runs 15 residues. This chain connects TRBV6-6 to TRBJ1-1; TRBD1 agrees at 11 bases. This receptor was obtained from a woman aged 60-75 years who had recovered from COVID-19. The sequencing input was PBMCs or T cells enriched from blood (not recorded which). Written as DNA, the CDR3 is TGTGCCAGCAGTCGGACAGGGGGCGAGCACACTGAAGCTTTCTTT. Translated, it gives CASSRTGGEHTEAFF.